This T cell receptor (beta chain) was identified in a study of T cells in narcolepsy. Notes on the study in general: HCRT-specific and TRIB2-specific autoreactive clonotypes appeared among same-patient CSF and blood CD4+ clonotypes.

With respect to this clone: The antigen is not known.

TCRdb keeps only in-frame clones here, not all; method: immunoSEQ multiplex PCR. The data hold 25,000 to 35,000 clones, with 82% observed a single time. V was shortened by 0 bases and J by 4 bases, with 11 bases between the two germline ends. This CDR3 has 15 amino acids. Germline V gene data show CDR1 as LGHNA and CDR2 as YNFKEQ. The rearrangement joins TRBV4-2 to TRBJ2-3; no clear D gene. This TCR derives from a human donor with narcolepsy. Material for sequencing was CD45RA- memory CD4+ T cells from PBMCs. DNA of the CDR3: TGTGCCAGCAGCCAAGACGTACGGAGTCCAGATACGCAGTATTTT. Translated: CASSQDVRSPDTQYF.